Listed below are T cell receptor beta chains from one sample, sequenced in a study of graft-versus-host responses after intestinal transplantation. Only in-frame clones appear in the TCRdb table, and some are missing; sequencing was by immunoSEQ multiplex PCR. The table records 80,000 to 100,000 clones, approximately 90% of them present only once. For these receptors, no antigen is known. Sequencing used unstimulated CD4+ T cells sorted from spleen or lymph node cells, obtained before intestinal transplant. The receptors come from a human donor who received an intestinal transplant. The CDR3 runs from the conserved cysteine through the conserved F or W. Fields, in order: J gene, V gene, D gene, CDR3 protein, CDR3 DNA. A D gene is named only where the DNA matches it firmly.

j_gene: TRBJ2-5; v_gene: TRBV30; d_gene: TRBD1; CDR3aa: CAWSVPGGKTQYF; CDR3nt: TGTGCCTGGAGTGTGCCAGGGGGAAAGACCCAGTACTTC
j_gene: TRBJ2-5; v_gene: TRBV5-4; d_gene: TRBD1; CDR3aa: CASSLRQGGKETQYF; CDR3nt: TGTGCCAGCAGTTTGAGACAGGGGGGAAAAGAGACCCAGTACTTC
j_gene: TRBJ2-3; v_gene: TRBV5-1; d_gene: -; CDR3aa: CASSSRVPFTDTQYF; CDR3nt: TGCGCCAGCAGTTCGAGGGTACCCTTCACAGATACGCAGTATTTT
j_gene: TRBJ2-7; v_gene: TRBV5-1; d_gene: TRBD1; CDR3aa: CASSLKSGQGYEQYF; CDR3nt: TGCGCCAGCAGCTTAAAGTCGGGACAGGGTTACGAGCAGTACTTC
j_gene: TRBJ1-6; v_gene: TRBV18; d_gene: -; CDR3aa: CASSTAGGGPLHF; CDR3nt: TGTGCCAGCTCAACAGCCGGAGGAGGACCCCTCCACTTT
j_gene: TRBJ2-7; v_gene: TRBV21-1; d_gene: -; CDR3aa: CASIETRTGVFNEQYF; CDR3nt: TGTGCCAGCATCGAAACAAGGACAGGGGTCTTTAACGAGCAGTACTTC
j_gene: TRBJ2-7; v_gene: TRBV30; d_gene: -; CDR3aa: CACKPMGLSYEQYF; CDR3nt: TGTGCCTGCAAGCCAATGGGACTCTCCTACGAGCAGTACTTC
j_gene: TRBJ1-4; v_gene: TRBV7-2; d_gene: TRBD1; CDR3aa: CASSRTGVDEKLFF; CDR3nt: TGTGCCAGCAGTCGTACAGGGGTGGATGAAAAACTGTTTTTT
j_gene: TRBJ1-2; v_gene: TRBV9; d_gene: -; CDR3aa: CASSERTLSNYGYTF; CDR3nt: TGTGCCAGCAGCGAACGGACACTATCTAACTATGGCTACACCTTC
j_gene: TRBJ2-7; v_gene: TRBV6-1; d_gene: TRBD1; CDR3aa: CASRAGTGFYEQYF; CDR3nt: TGTGCCAGCAGGGCCGGGACAGGCTTCTACGAGCAGTACTTC
j_gene: TRBJ1-2; v_gene: TRBV4-1; d_gene: -; CDR3aa: CASSLRDTNPYGYTF; CDR3nt: TGCGCCAGCAGCCTGAGGGACACGAATCCTTATGGCTACACCTTC
j_gene: TRBJ1-5; v_gene: TRBV12-5; d_gene: TRBD1; CDR3aa: CASAQGDTLNQPQHF; CDR3nt: TGTGCTAGTGCGCAGGGGGACACCCTCAATCAGCCCCAGCATTTT
j_gene: TRBJ2-3; v_gene: TRBV7-9; d_gene: TRBD2; CDR3aa: CASSLGAGGPTDTQYF; CDR3nt: TGTGCCAGCAGCTTAGGAGCGGGAGGGCCAACAGATACGCAGTATTTT